This TCR beta chain comes out of a study of early T cells in non-severe SARS-CoV-2 infection (dated by TCRdb to the early 2020s). Concerning the study at large: Because TCR sequencing was done on bulk RNA from unsorted whole blood, the alpha and beta chains could not be paired.

Broader findings and caveats from the paper: VDJdb matching was skewed toward anti-spike CD8 responses, so virus-specific expansions were likely underestimated and private and CD4 specificities were missed.

CDR1 and CDR2 are drawn from the germline V gene: WSHSY, SAAADI. The junction carries 10 bases between V and J, which are trimmed by 4 bases and 2 bases respectively. The CDR3 runs 14 amino acids, cysteine and phenylalanine included. CDR3 DNA is the only sequence kept; it has 42 bases, read in frame from the first base. Worth noting for this clonotype: Its antigen is still unknown. Per-base qualities were not stored, and no clone one base away is much larger.

Library construction relied on 5' RACE. Reads for this sample came from a NextSeq 500. In the TCR library protocol, unique molecular identifiers were attached to individual cDNA molecules to correct for PCR bias and sequencing error. Sequencing covered both TCR alpha and beta chains, and within each sample the abundances of alpha and beta sequences were tightly co-correlated. On the authors' methods: Decombinator V4 was used to annotate TCR sequences for V gene, J gene and CDR3. Expanded TCRs were defined as changing significantly between any two time points under a Poisson model with p below 0.0001. TCR abundances were normalised to the total number of TCRs sequenced per sample and were expressed as counts per million. TRAV1-2 paired with TRAJ12, TRAJ20 or TRAJ33 defined MAIT TCRs, while TRAV10 paired with TRAJ18 defined iNKT TCRs. VDJdb, accessed on 1 November 2021, was searched for TCRs annotated for CMV, EBV and SARS-CoV-2, and TCRs annotated for more than one antigen were excluded. TCRdb reprocessing: public reads trimmed at Q25 with fastp, clones called with MiXCR, in-frame beta chains kept. For every CDR3 protein sequence, its rows merge into one entry that carries the most common genes and DNA. The authors' filters were not applied to this entry. For this sample the table gives approximately 73,000 distinct CDR3 sequences, of which approximately 10% were detected only once. The ten largest clones capture 4.7% of the sample.

Set within a cohort of healthcare workers in London, UK, this nested case-control study involved weekly PCR testing of nasopharyngeal swabs along with blood sampling. Healthcare workers were enrolled in the week of the UK lockdown, from 23 to 31 March 2020, and were followed every week for up to 16 weeks. This receptor was identified in an adult who was a healthcare worker with PCR-confirmed SARS-CoV-2 infection or an uninfected control (not recorded which). The sequenced material came from whole blood. The V and J genes are TRBV10-2 and TRBJ2-3; the D gene remains uncertain. The CDR3 reads CASSGVTITDTQYF. The DNA is as follows: TGCGCCAGCAGTGGCGTCACGATCACAGATACGCAGTATTTT.